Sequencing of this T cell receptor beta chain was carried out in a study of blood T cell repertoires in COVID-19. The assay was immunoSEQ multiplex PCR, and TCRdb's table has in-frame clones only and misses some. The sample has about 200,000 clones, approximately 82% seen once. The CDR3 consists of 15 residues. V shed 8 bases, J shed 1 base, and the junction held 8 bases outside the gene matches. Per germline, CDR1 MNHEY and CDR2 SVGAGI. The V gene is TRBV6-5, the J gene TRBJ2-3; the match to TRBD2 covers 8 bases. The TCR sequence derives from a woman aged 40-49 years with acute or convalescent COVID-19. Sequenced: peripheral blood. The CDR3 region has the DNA TGTGCCAGCTCGGGGAGCGGGGGAGGCACAGATACGCAGTATTTT. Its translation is CASSGSGGGTDTQYF.